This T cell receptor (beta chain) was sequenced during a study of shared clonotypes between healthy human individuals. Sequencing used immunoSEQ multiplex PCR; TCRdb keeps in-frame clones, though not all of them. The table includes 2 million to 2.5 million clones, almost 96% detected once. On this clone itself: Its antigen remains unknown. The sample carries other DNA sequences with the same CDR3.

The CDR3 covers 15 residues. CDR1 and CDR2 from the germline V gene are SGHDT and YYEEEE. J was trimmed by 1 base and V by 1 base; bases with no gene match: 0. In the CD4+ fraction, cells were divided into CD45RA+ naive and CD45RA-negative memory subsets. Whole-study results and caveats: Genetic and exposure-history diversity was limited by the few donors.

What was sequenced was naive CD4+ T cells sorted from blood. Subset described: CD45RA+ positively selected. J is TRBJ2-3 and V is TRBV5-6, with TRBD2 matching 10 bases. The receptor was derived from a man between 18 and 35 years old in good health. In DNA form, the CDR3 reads TGTGCCAGCAGCTTGCTAGCGGGAGGCACAGATACGCAGTATTTT. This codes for CASSLLAGGTDTQYF.